Listed below are T cell receptor beta chains from one sample, sequenced in a study of T cell responses to AZD1222 COVID-19 vaccine. Assay used: immunoSEQ multiplex PCR; TCRdb lists only in-frame clones, some missing. The sample comprises approximately 190,000 clones, approximately 92% of which are singletons, and less than 1.5% rests with the top ten. The source was peripheral blood, collected on day 0 of AZD1222 vaccination. The receptors here all came from an adult in good health. Each CDR3 is given with its conserved first and last residue. A D gene is named only where the DNA matches it firmly. The size of a clone is reported for some rows only, either as once, few or many, or as a class for expanded clones.

D gene | J gene | V gene | clone size | CDR3 protein | CDR3 DNA
- | TRBJ1-1 | TRBV5-1 | once | CASSSGGRAEAFF | TGCGCCAGCAGCTCGGGAGGGAGAGCTGAAGCTTTCTTT
TRBD1 | TRBJ2-1 | TRBV7-2 | - | CASSLDVWTGYNEQFF | TGTGCCAGCAGCTTAGATGTGTGGACAGGGTATAATGAGCAGTTCTTC
- | TRBJ2-5 | TRBV11-3 | few | CASSPPGDGQETQYF | TGTGCCAGCAGCCCTCCTGGGGACGGCCAAGAGACCCAGTACTTC
- | TRBJ1-1 | TRBV24-1 | - | CATRGELNTEAFF | TGTGCCACCAGGGGTGAGTTGAACACTGAAGCTTTCTTT
- | TRBJ1-1 | TRBV27 | - | CASREGGTNTEAFF | TGTGCCAGCAGGGAGGGGGGGACGAACACTGAAGCTTTCTTT
TRBD1 | TRBJ1-6 | TRBV10-3 | - | CAISEPGQGYSPLHF | TGTGCCATCAGTGAACCGGGACAGGGGTATTCACCCCTCCACTTT
- | TRBJ2-7 | TRBV6-5 | - | CASSSGLQQYF | TGTGCCAGCAGTTCGGGCCTACAGCAGTACTTC
- | TRBJ1-2 | TRBV7-8 | - | CASSLVPRYGYTF | TGTGCCAGCAGCTTAGTTCCCCGCTATGGCTACACCTTC
- | TRBJ2-5 | TRBV5-1 | - | CASSLGPGLIQETQYF | TGCGCCAGCAGCTTGGGGCCGGGACTTATCCAAGAGACCCAGTACTTC
TRBD2 | TRBJ2-7 | TRBV6-6 | - | CASSQTGTSGFPNSYEQYF | TGTGCCAGCAGTCAAACCGGGACTAGCGGTTTTCCGAACTCCTACGAGCAGTACTTC
- | TRBJ1-1 | TRBV2 | once | CASSPGTGNTEAFF | TGTGCCAGCAGCCCTGGGACCGGGAACACTGAAGCTTTCTTT
TRBD1 | TRBJ2-2 | TRBV9 | once | CASSVATGGSGELFF | TGTGCCAGCAGCGTAGCGACAGGGGGATCCGGGGAGCTGTTTTTT
- | TRBJ2-7 | TRBV11-2 | - | CASSSGGEQYF | TGTGCCAGCAGCTCAGGGGGGGAGCAGTACTTC
TRBD1 | TRBJ1-2 | TRBV18 | - | CASSPGQAINHGYTF | TGTGCCAGCTCACCAGGACAGGCGATTAACCATGGCTACACCTTC
- | TRBJ1-2 | TRBV10-3 | - | CAIRGGYTF | TGTGCCATCAGGGGGGGCTACACCTTC
TRBD1 | TRBJ1-6 | TRBV2 | - | CASRTGVGPLHF | TGTGCCAGCAGGACAGGGGTGGGTCCCCTCCACTTT